Sequencing of this T cell receptor beta chain was carried out in a study of identical twins listed by TCRdb under 2016. For the wider study: To test whether fetal clonotypes persist, the study used deep sequencing on TCR alpha and beta repertoires from monozygotic twins, unrelated adults of various ages, and cord blood. To rule out contamination, the twin experiments were replicated at different times with different library preparation protocols. Broader findings and caveats from the paper: Abundant cord blood beta clonotypes had fewer insertions, young adult naive repertoires showed a similar but weaker trend, and memory repertoires showed no such trend. Zero-insertion analyses could be partly confounded by invariant T cells such as MAIT and iNKT, though diverse VJ usage argued against such confounding for most clonotypes. In beta out-of-frame sequences, excess twin sharing was weaker, because having fewer shared sequences lowered the signal-to-noise ratio. Compared with coincidental sharing between unrelated individuals, out-of-frame TCR alpha sequences shared between twins showed an excess of sequences with low generation probability. Recombination models systematically underestimated out-of-frame TCR alpha sharing in monozygotic twins but agreed with sharing between unrelated individuals. Because the same donors could not be followed over many years, conclusions were based on cross-sectional statistical analysis.

Notes on this clonotype: Its antigen remains undetermined. It has no much larger one-base neighbor in the sample; base qualities were not kept.

Every donor was a healthy Caucasian. The twin cohort comprised three pairs of female monozygotic twins, all aged about 18 to 30 years. CD4+ and CD8+ T cell populations were isolated with positive isolation kits from Invitrogen. Library method: 5' RACE. The sequencing machine was an Illumina HiSeq 2000. A universal primer binding site was introduced by template switching, and a unique molecular identifier was present in the final cDNA, enabling accurate counting of TCR cDNA molecules. Specific primers in the conserved constant-segment region were used to synthesize first-strand cDNA for the TCR alpha and beta chains. To control for contamination, every cDNA library carried two barcodes: a SMART-Mk sample barcode plus Illumina barcodes. TruSeq adapter sequences and Illumina sample barcodes were added in two successive PCR steps. TCR alpha and beta cDNA libraries were sequenced on the Illumina HiSeq platform with custom primers. As for the authors' bioinformatics: MiGEC processed the raw reads to extract unique molecular identifiers, while MiXCR was used to determine the CDR3 positions. For each individual, recombination models were inferred using an EM algorithm with the repgenHMM and IGoR tools. Shared clonotypes were analyzed with the tcR package in R, and sharing was normalized by the product of cloneset sizes. To study raw recombination free of thymic and clonal selection effects, out-of-frame nonproductive sequences were analyzed. TCRdb cleaned the public reads at Q25 with fastp, built clones with MiXCR and kept in-frame beta chains. Every entry covers one CDR3 protein and lists the most common genes and DNA from its rows. The V and J calls and clone size are TCRdb's, not the authors'. Here the sample has about 550,000 distinct CDR3 sequences; around 22% occur a single time. Around 0.5% of the sample lies in the top ten.

Via the germline V gene (reference sequence), CDR1 is DFQATT and CDR2 SNEGSKA. The junction carries 11 bases between V and J, which are trimmed by 3 bases and 2 bases respectively. The CDR3 measures 14 amino acids from cysteine to phenylalanine. Only CDR3 DNA is held: 42 bases, read in frame from base 1. These records were also assigned to another study, of yellow fever vaccine responses in identical twins. The second investigation adds: According to the authors, in identical twins the way T cells responded to vaccination appeared partly convergent and partly personalized. In identical twins, the study followed T cell clones that responded to the vaccine with precision.

The sequencing sample was made of CD4+ T cells sorted from blood. Recombination joined TRBV20-1 with TRBJ2-1, with TRBD2 perhaps the D gene, on 5 matching bases. This receptor was identified in a woman under 30 in good health. CDR3 region: CSARWRIAYNEQFF. The DNA reads TGCAGTGCTAGGTGGAGGATAGCCTACAATGAGCAGTTCTTC.